The T cell receptor beta chain under discussion was sequenced for a study of blood T cell repertoires in COVID-19. For the study at large: Acute and convalescent COVID-19 specimens originated in the United States, Italy and Spain. The analysed material was cDNA or gDNA that came from T cells, B-cell-depleted T cells, or PBMCs.

Unmatched junction bases numbered 10, after V lost 4 bases and J lost 8 bases. The CDR3 spans 16 residues. Per germline, CDR1 SGHTA and CDR2 FQGNSA. Clones were sequenced by immunoSEQ multiplex PCR, and TCRdb holds only the in-frame ones, with some missing. The sample holds roughly 110,000 clones, about four fifths seen once. This clonotype was obtained from a woman aged 55-69 years with acute or convalescent COVID-19. What was sequenced was peripheral blood. The rearrangement joins TRBV7-2 to TRBJ2-2, with 10 bases fitting TRBD2. CDR3 amino acids: CASSSRRAGGQGELFF. CDR3 nucleotide sequence: TGTGCCAGCAGCTCCAGGCGAGCGGGGGGGCAAGGGGAGCTGTTTTTT.